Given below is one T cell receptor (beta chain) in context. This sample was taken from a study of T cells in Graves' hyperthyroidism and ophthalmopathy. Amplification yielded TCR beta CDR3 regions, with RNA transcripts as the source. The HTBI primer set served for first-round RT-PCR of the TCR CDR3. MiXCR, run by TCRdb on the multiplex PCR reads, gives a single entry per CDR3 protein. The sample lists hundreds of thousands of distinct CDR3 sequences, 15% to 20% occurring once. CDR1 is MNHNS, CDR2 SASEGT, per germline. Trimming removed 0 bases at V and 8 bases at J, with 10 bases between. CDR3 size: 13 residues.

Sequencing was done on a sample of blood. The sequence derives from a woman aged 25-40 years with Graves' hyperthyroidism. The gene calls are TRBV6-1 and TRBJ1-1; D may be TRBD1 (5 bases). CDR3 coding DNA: TGTGCCAGCAGTGAAGCTAGGGGAGCCGAAGCTTTCTTT. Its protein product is CASSEARGAEAFF.